The 21 T cell receptor beta chains presented below share a single source sample, sequenced in a study of post-analysis software for immune sequencing data. General study points: Patients showed TRBV5-6, TRBV5-1 and TRBV20-1 among a few TRBV segments more frequent than in controls.

These receptors' antigens are unknown. Each TCR beta cDNA library carried unique molecular identifiers. TCRdb itself ran the PCR reads through MiXCR, one entry per CDR3 protein. This table has 350,000 to 450,000 distinct CDR3 sequences, around a third appearing once. Sample: blood. Receptors originate from a girl aged 5 to 17 with multiple sclerosis.

The chain couples TRBV7-2 to TRBJ2-3; 8 positions match TRBD1. This CDR3 has 16 amino acids. Germline V gives CDR1 SGHTA, CDR2 FQGNSA. V shed 5 bases, J shed 4 bases, and the junction held 11 bases outside the gene matches. CDR3 sequence reads: CASSPRTGTVPDTQYF. As DNA, the CDR3 is TGTGCCAGCAGCCCCCGGACAGGGACGGTGCCAGATACGCAGTATTTT. The complete variable domain, with remaining parts taken from reference TRBV7-2 and TRBJ2-3, reads GAGVSQSPSNKVTEKGKDVELRCDPISGHTALYWYRQSLGQGLEFLIYFQGNSAPDKSGLPSDRFSAERTGGSVSTLTIQRTQQEDSAVYLCASSPRTGTVPDTQYFGPGTRLTVL.

The chain combines TRBV24-1 with TRBJ2-6; a weak D match, TRBD1 (5 bases). V was shortened by 9 bases and J by 0 bases, with 17 bases between the two germline ends. Germline assignment: CDR1 KGHDR and CDR2 SFDVKD. This CDR3 contains 17 residues. In DNA form, the CDR3 reads TGTGCCACCCCCCGAAGAGAAAGGGGCTCTGGGGCCAACGTCCTGACTTTC. Protein product: CATPRRERGSGANVLTF.

In its sample, this clonotype was seen a few times. This chain joins TRBV6-6 and TRBJ1-1, with 9 bases matching TRBD1. This CDR3 is built from 15 residues. The V segment lost 5 bases and the J segment 4 bases; nucleotides outside the gene matches: 8. Per germline, CDR1 MNHNY and CDR2 SVGAGI (reference sequence). For the CDR3, the DNA is TGTGCCAGCAGTGCGGGAGAGACAGGGGGCACTGAAGCTTTCTTT. This encodes CASSAGETGGTEAFF.

The V call is TRBV12-3 or TRBV12-4, the J call TRBJ2-1; 12 bases are shared with TRBD1. With V trimmed by 4 bases and J by 8 bases, 9 bases remained unmatched. The CDR3 has 16 residues. The CDR3 loop reads CASSYGTGGLLDEQFF. The CDR3 DNA is TGTGCCAGCAGTTATGGGACAGGGGGCCTTTTGGATGAGCAGTTCTTC.

The sample holds one count of this clonotype. V is TRBV11-2 and J is TRBJ1-2, with D hard to call. Germline lookup yields CDR1 SGHAT and CDR2 FQNNGV. Trimming left V 0 bases short and J 7 bases short, with 9 bases between. CDR3 length: 13 residues. In nucleotides, the CDR3 is TGTGCCAGCAGCTTAGACCTGTCAGGTGGCTACACCTTC. Protein: CASSLDLSGGYTF.

The sample holds a few counts of this clonotype. The rearrangement joins TRBV27 to TRBJ1-5; D might be TRBD1 (5 bases). V was pared by 3 bases and J by 6 bases, with 12 bases between. Germline V gene sequence: CDR1 MNHEY, CDR2 SMNVEV (reference sequence). CDR3 length equals 14 residues. CDR3 region: CASSFNGARQPQHF. The CDR3 DNA reads as TGTGCCAGCAGTTTTAACGGGGCTCGTCAGCCCCAGCATTTT.

This clonotype was seen a few times. V is TRBV7-9 and J is TRBJ1-1; the D gene is possibly TRBD1 (5 bases). Trimming pared 4 bases from V and 0 bases from J, leaving 15 bases between. Per the germline V gene, CDR1 is SEHNR and CDR2 is FQNEAQ (reference sequence). This CDR3 spans 16 amino acids. The CDR3 spells CASSWRQQEVNTEAFF. DNA for the CDR3: TGTGCCAGCAGCTGGCGACAGCAGGAGGTGAACACTGAAGCTTTCTTT.

This clonotype was observed a few times. The rearrangement uses TRBV6-2 or TRBV6-3 and TRBJ2-1; D not resolved. Trimming pared 7 bases from V and 7 bases from J, leaving 14 bases between. Per germline, CDR1 MNHEY and CDR2 SVGEGT. CDR3 size: 13 residues. CDR3 sequence (DNA): TGTGCCAGCAACCAAACCCCTTGGAATGAGCAGTTCTTC. The encoded protein is CASNQTPWNEQFF.

Many counts were recorded for this clonotype. The V gene is TRBV10-3, the J gene TRBJ2-5, with 7 bases lining up with TRBD1. Per germline, CDR1 ENHRY and CDR2 SYGVKD. V dropped 4 bases and J dropped 3; count of bases not matched to a gene: 2. The CDR3 runs 13 residues. CDR3 DNA: TGTGCCATCAGTGGGCAGGGGGAAGAGACCCAGTACTTC. It is translated as CAISGQGEETQYF.

To note about this clonotype: Relative to the germline gene, one junction end is altered; a read error may explain this. This chain uses TRBV9 with TRBJ2-1; D is uncertain. CDR3 length: 13 residues. CDR1 is SGDLS and CDR2 is YYNGEE in the germline V gene. The CDR3 DNA reads as TGTGCCTGCAGCTCGGGCTCCTACAATGAGCAGTTCTTC. Its protein product is CACSSGSYNEQFF.

The table lists this clonotype with many counts. The chain is built from TRBV15 and TRBJ2-3, with 10 bases identical to TRBD1. CDR3 length: 16 amino acids. Germline V gives CDR1 LNHNV, CDR2 YYDKDF (reference sequence). The J segment lost 3 bases and the V segment lost 1 base, leaving 4 bases of the junction unmatched. This chain's CDR3 is CATSRGQGAYTDTQYF. CDR3 DNA: TGTGCCACCAGCAGAGGACAGGGGGCGTATACAGATACGCAGTATTTT.

For this clonotype: An end of the junction differs from the germline gene, which may be a read error. This rearrangement joins TRBV7-6 to TRBJ2-5; perhaps TRBD2 as D (5 bases). CDR3 length: 14 residues. Germline loops: CDR1 SGHVS, CDR2 FNYEAQ. The CDR3 region has the DNA TGTGCCAGCAGCTTAATGGGGAGCCAAGGGACCCAGTACTTC. Translating gives CASSLMGSQGTQYF.

This chain uses TRBV12-3 or TRBV12-4 with TRBJ2-1; TRBD1 aligns across 7 bases. Trimming at V came to 8 bases and at J to 7 bases, leaving 2 bases not matched to a gene. CDR3 size: 11 residues. The CDR3 loop reads CASLQGNEQFF. The DNA of the CDR3 is TGTGCCAGCCTACAGGGGAATGAGCAGTTCTTC.

The chain carries TRBV12-3 or TRBV12-4 and TRBJ1-1; no clear D. The V gene lost 1 base and the J gene lost 6 bases, with 6 bases spanning the gap. The CDR3 length is 12 residues. The CDR3 sequence: CASSLGPAEAFF. DNA for the CDR3: TGTGCCAGCAGTTTAGGTCCTGCTGAAGCTTTCTTT.

This clonotype was seen more than once but under ten times. The chain is built from TRBV30 and TRBJ2-7; TRBD1 matches 7 bases. Germline CDR1 reads GTSNPN; CDR2 reads SVGIG (reference sequence). The CDR3 has 13 amino acids. V lost 2 bases to trimming and J lost 7 bases; unmatched junction nucleotides: 8. DNA for the CDR3: TGTGCCTGGAGTCGACAGGGATCAGGAGAGCAGTACTTC. Encoded protein: CAWSRQGSGEQYF.

This clonotype was detected once. This chain uses TRBV2 with TRBJ2-5; TRBD1 matches 8 bases. The last part of the DNA fits TRBJ2-7 better; the J call may be wrong. Germline CDR1 is SNHLY and CDR2 is FYNNEI. The CDR3 contains 14 residues. In DNA form, the CDR3 reads TGTGCCAGCAGGGACGAGTCCAGGGGGCGCGAGCAGTACTTC. This sequence encodes CASRDESRGREQYF.

Regarding this clonotype: Sequence at one end of the junction differs from germline and may be a read error. The chain couples TRBV12-3 or TRBV12-4 to TRBJ2-6; 8 bases align to TRBD1. The CDR3 is made up of 16 amino acids. In nucleotides, the CDR3 is TGTGCCAGCAGTTTGGGTCCCCAGACAGGGGCCAACGTCCCGACTTTC. It is translated as CASSLGPQTGANVPTF.

CDR3 DNA sequence: TGTGCCAGCAGTTTGCCAACAGGGCTTCACCAGCCCCAGCATTTT. Its protein product is CASSLPTGLHQPQHF. The chain employs TRBV28 and TRBJ1-5, with D possibly TRBD1 on 6 matching bases. V gave up 3 bases and J gave up 7 bases, with 16 bases separating them. Germline-derived CDR1 and CDR2 are MDHEN and SYDVKM. This CDR3 spans 15 amino acids.

V usage is TRBV4-1 and J usage is TRBJ1-1, with D possibly TRBD1 on 6 matching bases. Germline V gene sequence: CDR1 MGHRA, CDR2 YSYEKL. The CDR3 sequence is 17 residues long. V lost 2 bases to trimming and J lost 1 base, with 17 bases between them. Written as DNA, the CDR3 is TGCGCCAGCAGCCAACCGCTTGCAGGGGTAAGGAACACTGAAGCTTTCTTT. Translation gives CASSQPLAGVRNTEAFF.

This rearrangement joins TRBV6-5 to TRBJ2-5, with 7 positions matching TRBD1. The J call is in doubt because the DNA end fits TRBJ2-7 better. The CDR3 spans 15 residues. Per germline, CDR1 MNHEY and CDR2 SVGAGI. The chain's CDR3 is CASTPSGTAKYEQYF. CDR3 DNA sequence: TGTGCCAGCACTCCCTCCGGGACAGCCAAGTACGAGCAGTACTTC.

V and J are TRBV20-1 and TRBJ2-1, with TRBD2 matching 10 bases. The DNA end is more similar to TRBJ2-7, so the J call may be wrong. This CDR3 region has 18 residues. The germline gives CDR1 DFQATT, CDR2 SNEGSKA (reference sequence). As DNA, the CDR3 is TGCAGTGCTCCCGGAAATAGGACTAGCGGTTTTTCCTACAATGAGCAGTACTTC. Its protein product is CSAPGNRTSGFSYNEQYF.